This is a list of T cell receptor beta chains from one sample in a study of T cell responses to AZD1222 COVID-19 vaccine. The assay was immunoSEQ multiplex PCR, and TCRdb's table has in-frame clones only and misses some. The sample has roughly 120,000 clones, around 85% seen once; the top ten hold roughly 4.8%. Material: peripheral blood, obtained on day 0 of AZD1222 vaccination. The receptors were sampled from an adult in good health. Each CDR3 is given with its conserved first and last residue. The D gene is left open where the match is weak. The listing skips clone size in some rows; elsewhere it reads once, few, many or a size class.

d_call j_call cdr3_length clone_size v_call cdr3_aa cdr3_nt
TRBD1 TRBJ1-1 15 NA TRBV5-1 CASSLAGTGSTEAFF TGCGCCAGCAGCTTGGCCGGGACAGGGTCGACTGAAGCTTTCTTT
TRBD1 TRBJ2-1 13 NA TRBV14 CASSQTISGGKFF TGTGCCAGCAGCCAAACGATCTCAGGGGGCAAGTTCTTC
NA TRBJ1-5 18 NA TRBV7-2 CASSLRRSPWDSNQPQHF TGTGCCAGCAGCTTACGCAGGTCTCCCTGGGATAGCAATCAGCCCCAGCATTTT
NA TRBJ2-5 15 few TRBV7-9 CASFRGLQGRETQYF TGTGCCAGCTTCCGAGGCTTACAGGGGAGGGAGACCCAGTACTTC
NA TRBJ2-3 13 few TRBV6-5 CASSTVSTDTQYF TGTGCCAGCAGTACAGTGAGCACAGATACGCAGTATTTT
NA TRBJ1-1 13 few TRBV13 CASSLVANTEAFF TGTGCCAGCAGCTTAGTGGCGAACACTGAAGCTTTCTTT
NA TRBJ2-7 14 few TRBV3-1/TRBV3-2 CASSHPGRSYEQYF TGTGCCAGCAGCCACCCGGGACGCTCCTACGAGCAGTACTTC
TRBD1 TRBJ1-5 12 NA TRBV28 CASSPDRTSQHF TGTGCCAGCAGTCCGGACAGGACAAGCCAGCATTTT
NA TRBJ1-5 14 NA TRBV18 CASSPLKEDQPQHF TGTGCCAGCTCACCACTTAAGGAGGATCAGCCCCAGCATTTT
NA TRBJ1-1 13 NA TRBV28 CATTGGPNTEAFF TGTGCCACAACCGGGGGGCCCAACACTGAAGCTTTCTTT
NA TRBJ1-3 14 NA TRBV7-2 CASSSQGSGNTIYF TGTGCCAGCAGCTCCCAGGGTAGTGGAAACACCATATATTTT
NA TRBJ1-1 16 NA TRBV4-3 CASSQVRAGGGTEAFF TGCGCCAGCAGCCAAGTAAGGGCCGGAGGCGGGACTGAAGCTTTCTTT
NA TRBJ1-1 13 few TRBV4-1 CASRPTGSTEAFF TGCGCCAGCAGGCCTACAGGGTCCACTGAAGCTTTCTTT
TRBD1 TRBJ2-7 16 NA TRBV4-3 CASSQDQGQGGYEQYF TGCGCCAGCAGCCAAGATCAGGGACAGGGCGGTTACGAGCAGTACTTC
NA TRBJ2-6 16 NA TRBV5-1 CASSSLQVSGANVLTF TGCGCCAGCAGCTCGTTACAGGTGTCAGGGGCCAACGTCCTGACTTTC
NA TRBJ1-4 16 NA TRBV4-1 CASSQGGGFSHEKLFF TGCGCCAGCAGCCAAGGTGGGGGATTCTCGCATGAAAAACTGTTTTTT
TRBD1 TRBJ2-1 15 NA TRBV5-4 CASSPRQGRYNEQFF TGTGCCAGTTCCCCCAGACAGGGTAGATACAATGAGCAGTTCTTC
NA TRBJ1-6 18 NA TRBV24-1 CATSDVIPGRRRNSPLHF TGTGCCACCAGTGATGTTATCCCAGGCAGAAGAAGGAATTCACCCCTCCACTTT
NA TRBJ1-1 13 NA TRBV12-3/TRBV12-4 CASRGLTNTEAFF TGTGCCAGCAGAGGGCTTACGAACACTGAAGCTTTCTTT
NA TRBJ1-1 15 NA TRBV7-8 CASSLAGPMNTEAFF TGTGCCAGCAGCTTAGCGGGGCCAATGAACACTGAAGCTTTCTTT
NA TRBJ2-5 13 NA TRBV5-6 CASSWDVKETQYF TGTGCCAGCAGCTGGGATGTAAAAGAGACCCAGTACTTC
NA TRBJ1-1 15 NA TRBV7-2 CASSYNRPFNTEAFF TGTGCCAGCAGCTATAACCGGCCTTTCAACACTGAAGCTTTCTTT
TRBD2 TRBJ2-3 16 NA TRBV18 CASSPQTAGGADTQYF TGTGCCAGCTCACCCCAGACAGCGGGAGGAGCAGATACGCAGTATTTT
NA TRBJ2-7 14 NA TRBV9 CASSPHLGGSEQYF TGTGCCAGCAGCCCCCATCTCGGAGGGTCCGAGCAGTACTTC
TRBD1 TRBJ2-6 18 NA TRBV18 CASSPRTGGYPGANVLTF TGTGCCAGCTCACCTCGGACAGGGGGCTACCCCGGGGCCAACGTCCTGACTTTC
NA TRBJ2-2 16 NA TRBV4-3 CASSQLLWEETGELFF TGCGCCAGCAGCCAATTGCTCTGGGAGGAGACCGGGGAGCTGTTTTTT
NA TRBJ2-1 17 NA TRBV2 CASSEQGSGSSYNEQFF TGTGCCAGCAGTGAACAGGGTTCCGGCAGCTCCTACAATGAGCAGTTCTTC
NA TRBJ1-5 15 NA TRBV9 CASSVAPDSNQPQHF TGTGCCAGCAGCGTAGCTCCGGATAGCAATCAGCCCCAGCATTTT
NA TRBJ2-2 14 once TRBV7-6 CASSLMPNTGELFF TGTGCCAGCAGCTTAATGCCGAACACCGGGGAGCTGTTTTTT
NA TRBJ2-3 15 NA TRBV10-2 CASSDNRELPDTQYF TGCGCCAGCAGTGATAACCGGGAGCTCCCAGATACGCAGTATTTT
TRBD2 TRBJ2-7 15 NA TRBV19 CASSNPGGPRNEQYF TGTGCCAGTAGTAACCCGGGAGGGCCTCGCAACGAGCAGTACTTC
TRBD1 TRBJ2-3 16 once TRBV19 CASSFQTGASTDTQYF TGTGCCAGTAGCTTCCAGACAGGGGCTTCAACAGATACGCAGTATTTT
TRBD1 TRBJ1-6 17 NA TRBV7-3 CASSLTGTGGNNSPLHF TGTGCCAGCAGCTTAACGGGGACAGGGGGCAATAATTCACCCCTCCACTTT
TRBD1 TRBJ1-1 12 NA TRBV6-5 CASRPTGGVAFF TGTGCCAGCAGGCCGACAGGGGGCGTAGCTTTCTTT
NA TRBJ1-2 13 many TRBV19 CASREGVRYGYTF TGTGCCAGTAGAGAAGGGGTCCGCTATGGCTACACCTTC
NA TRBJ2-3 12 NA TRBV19 CASSIIPDTQYF TGTGCCAGTAGTATAATCCCAGATACGCAGTATTTT
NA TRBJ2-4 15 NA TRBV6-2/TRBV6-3 CASSAALLAKNIQYF TGTGCCAGCAGTGCCGCTTTGCTAGCCAAAAACATTCAGTACTTC
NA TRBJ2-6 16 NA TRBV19 CASSISGVSGANVLTF TGTGCCAGTAGTATATCGGGGGTCTCTGGGGCCAACGTCCTGACTTTC
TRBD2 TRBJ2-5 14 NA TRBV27 CASREAGGKETQYF TGTGCCAGCAGAGAAGCGGGAGGGAAAGAGACCCAGTACTTC
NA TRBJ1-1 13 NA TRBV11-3 CASSLARNTEAFF TGTGCCAGCAGCTTAGCGCGGAACACTGAAGCTTTCTTT
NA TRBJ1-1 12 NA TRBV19 CASRNVNTEAFF TGTGCCAGCAGGAACGTGAACACTGAAGCTTTCTTT
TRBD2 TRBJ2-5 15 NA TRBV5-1 CASSFSGDTWETQYF TGCGCCAGCAGCTTTAGCGGGGATACGTGGGAGACCCAGTACTTC
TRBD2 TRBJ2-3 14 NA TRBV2 CATLGLAATDTQYF TGTGCCACCCTAGGGCTAGCGGCCACAGATACGCAGTATTTT
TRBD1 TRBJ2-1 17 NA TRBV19 CASTPTGTGGFGGEQFF TGTGCCAGTACCCCGACCGGGACAGGGGGCTTTGGTGGTGAGCAGTTCTTC
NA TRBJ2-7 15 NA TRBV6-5 CASSRLGQTSREQYF TGTGCCAGCAGTCGCCTGGGACAAACCTCTCGAGAGCAGTACTTC
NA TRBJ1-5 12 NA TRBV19 CASSIGGQPQHF TGTGCCAGTAGTATAGGGGGTCAGCCCCAGCATTTT
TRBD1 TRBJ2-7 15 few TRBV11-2 CASSSTGGDFYEQYF TGTGCCAGCAGCTCGACAGGGGGCGATTTCTACGAGCAGTACTTC
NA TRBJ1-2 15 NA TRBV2 CASSPRTAPNYGYTF TGTGCCAGCAGCCCGCGGACAGCGCCCAACTATGGCTACACCTTC
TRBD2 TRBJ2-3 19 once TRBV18 CASSRGLAGGSYSTDTQYF TGTGCCAGCTCACGGGGACTAGCGGGAGGCTCCTATAGCACAGATACGCAGTATTTT
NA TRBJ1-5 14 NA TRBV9 CASSDGPFNQPQHF TGTGCCAGCAGCGACGGACCCTTCAATCAGCCCCAGCATTTT
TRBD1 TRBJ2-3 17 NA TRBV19 CASSTDMGQGFTDTQYF TGTGCCAGTAGTACGGACATGGGACAGGGGTTCACAGATACGCAGTATTTT
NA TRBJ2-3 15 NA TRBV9 CASSVDWGRTDTQYF TGTGCCAGCAGCGTAGATTGGGGGCGTACGGATACGCAGTATTTT
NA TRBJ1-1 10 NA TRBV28 CASSGRAPFF TGTGCCAGCAGTGGCAGGGCCCCTTTCTTT
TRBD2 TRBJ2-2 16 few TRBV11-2 CASSPRLAGAGGELFF TGTGCCAGCAGCCCCCGACTAGCGGGAGCGGGCGGGGAGCTGTTTTTT
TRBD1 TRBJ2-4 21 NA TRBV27 CASSSWGGQGFTKVSKNIQYF TGTGCCAGCAGTTCCTGGGGGGGACAGGGGTTTACTAAGGTTTCCAAAAACATTCAGTACTTC